Detailed here is one T cell receptor beta chain. The antigen is unknown. The data are from a study of T cell repertoires in cytomegalovirus infection. Across the study: Public TCR beta signatures indicated both CMV infection and matching HLA type.

TCRdb redid the calling of the reads with MiXCR, one entry per CDR3 protein. Here the sample spans approximately 400,000 distinct CDR3 sequences, roughly a third being singletons. Germline CDR1 MNHEY, CDR2 SVGEGT. The CDR3 runs 17 residues. Trimming stripped 2 bases from V and 5 bases from J, with 16 bases between. Whole-study results and caveats: The cumulative frequency of public TCR beta families identified carriers of CMV plus the relevant HLA.

This chain joins TRBV6-2 or TRBV6-3 and TRBJ1-6; perhaps TRBD1 as D (5 bases). The source material was PBMCs. The TCR sequence derives from a human donor in good health (CMV status not recorded). Some clones in this sample may be carry-over from other donors' samples. This CDR3 is CASSYGHLFQDNSPLHF. CDR3 nucleotide sequence: TGTGCCAGCAGTTACGGACACTTGTTTCAGGATAATTCACCCCTCCACTTT.